This T cell receptor (beta chain) comes out of a study of blood T cell repertoires in COVID-19. Libraries were prepared by immunoSEQ multiplex PCR; TCRdb keeps only in-frame clonotypes and omits some of them. The sample has some 250,000 clones, approximately 83% seen once. The CDR3 is 13 residues long. Germline V gene data show CDR1 as MDHEN and CDR2 as SYDVKM. The V and J ends lost 7 bases and 7 bases respectively, with 13 bases between them. The sequence came from a woman aged 80 or over with acute or convalescent COVID-19. V usage is TRBV28 and J usage is TRBJ1-4; a possible D gene is TRBD1 (6 bases). The source material was peripheral blood. CDR3 DNA: TGTGCCAGCACGGGAGGGGGTTTTGAAAAACTGTTTTTT. It yields the protein CASTGGGFEKLFF. The entire variable domain, with the rest obtained from reference TRBV28 and TRBJ1-4, is as follows: DVKVTQSSRYLVKRTGEKVFLECVQDMDHENMFWYRQDPGLGLRLIYFSYDVKMKEKGDIPEGYSVSREKKERFSLILESASTNQTSMYLCASTGGGFEKLFFGSGTQLSVL.